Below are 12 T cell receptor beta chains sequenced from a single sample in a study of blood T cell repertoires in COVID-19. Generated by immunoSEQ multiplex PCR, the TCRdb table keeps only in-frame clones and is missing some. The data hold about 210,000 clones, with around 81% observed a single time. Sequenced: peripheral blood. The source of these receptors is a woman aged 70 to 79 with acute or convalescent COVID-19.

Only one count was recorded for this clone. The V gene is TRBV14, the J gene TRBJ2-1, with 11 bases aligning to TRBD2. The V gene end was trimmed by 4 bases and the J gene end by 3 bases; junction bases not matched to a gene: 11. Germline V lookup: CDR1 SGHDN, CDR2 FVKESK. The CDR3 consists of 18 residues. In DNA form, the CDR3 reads TGTGCCAGCAGCCCGGGGCCGGGGGGACTAGCGGACTACAATGAGCAGTTCTTC. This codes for CASSPGPGGLADYNEQFF.

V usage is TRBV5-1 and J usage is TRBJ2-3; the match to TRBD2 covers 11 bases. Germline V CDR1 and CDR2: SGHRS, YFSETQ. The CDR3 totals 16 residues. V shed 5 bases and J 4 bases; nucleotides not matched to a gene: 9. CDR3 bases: TGCGCCAGCAGATACATGACTAGCGGGGTGGCAGATACGCAGTATTTT. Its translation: CASRYMTSGVADTQYF.

Here the CDR3 reads CASSYTRAQNNEQFF. The CDR3 nucleotides read TGTGCCAGCAGTTACACGCGGGCCCAAAACAATGAGCAGTTCTTC. The V and J genes are TRBV6-2 or TRBV6-3 and TRBJ2-1; TRBD2 is a possible D gene (5 bases). This CDR3 region has 15 residues. V lost 2 bases, J lost 5 bases, and 13 bases lay in between. The germline CDR1 and CDR2 sequences are MNHEY and SVGEGT.

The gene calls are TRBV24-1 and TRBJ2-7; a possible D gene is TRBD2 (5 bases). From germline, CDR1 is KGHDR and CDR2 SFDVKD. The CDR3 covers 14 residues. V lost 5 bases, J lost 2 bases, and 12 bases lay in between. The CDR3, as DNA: TGTGCCACCAGTGGAGGGATTCAAACCTACGAGCAGTACTTC. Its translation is CATSGGIQTYEQYF.

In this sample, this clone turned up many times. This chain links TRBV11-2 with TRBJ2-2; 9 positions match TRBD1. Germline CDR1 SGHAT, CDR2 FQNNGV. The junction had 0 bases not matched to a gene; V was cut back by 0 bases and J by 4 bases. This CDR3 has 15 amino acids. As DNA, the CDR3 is TGTGCCAGCAGCTTAGAGACAGGGGGCACCGGGGAGCTGTTTTTT. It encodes CASSLETGGTGELFF. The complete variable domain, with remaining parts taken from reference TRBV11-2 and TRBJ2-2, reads EAGVAQSPRYKIIEKRQSVAFWCNPISGHATLYWYQQILGQGPKLLIQFQNNGVVDDSQLPKDRFSAERLKGVDSTLKIQPAKLEDSAVYLCASSLETGGTGELFFGEGSRLTVL.

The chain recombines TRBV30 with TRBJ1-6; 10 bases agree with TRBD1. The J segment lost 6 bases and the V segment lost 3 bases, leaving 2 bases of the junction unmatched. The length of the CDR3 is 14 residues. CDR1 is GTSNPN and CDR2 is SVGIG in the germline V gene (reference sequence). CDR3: CAWRGQGFNSPLHF. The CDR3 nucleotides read TGTGCCTGGAGGGGACAGGGGTTTAATTCACCCCTCCACTTT.

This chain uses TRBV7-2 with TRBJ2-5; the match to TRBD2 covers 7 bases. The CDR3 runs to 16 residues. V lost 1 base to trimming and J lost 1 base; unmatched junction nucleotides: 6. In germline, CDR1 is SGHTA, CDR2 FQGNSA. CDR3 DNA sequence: TGTGCCAGCAGCTTAGGGGCGGGGGTCCTCCAAGAGACCCAGTACTTC. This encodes CASSLGAGVLQETQYF.

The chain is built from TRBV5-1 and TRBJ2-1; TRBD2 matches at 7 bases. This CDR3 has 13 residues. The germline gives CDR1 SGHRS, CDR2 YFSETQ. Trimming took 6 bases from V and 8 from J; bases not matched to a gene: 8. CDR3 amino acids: CASNREDWDEQFF. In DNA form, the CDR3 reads TGCGCCAGCAACCGGGAGGATTGGGATGAGCAGTTCTTC.

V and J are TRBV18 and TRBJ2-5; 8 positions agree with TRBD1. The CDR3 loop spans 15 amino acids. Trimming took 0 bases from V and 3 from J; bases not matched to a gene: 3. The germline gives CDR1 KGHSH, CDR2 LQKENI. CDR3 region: CASSPPETGEETQYF. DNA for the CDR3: TGTGCCAGCTCACCACCGGAGACAGGGGAAGAGACCCAGTACTTC. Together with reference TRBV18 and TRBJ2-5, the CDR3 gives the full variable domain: NAGVMQNPRHLVRRRGQEARLRCSPMKGHSHVYWYRQLPEEGLKFMVYLQKENIIDESGMPKERFSAEFPKEGPSILRIQQVVRGDSAAYFCASSPPETGEETQYFGPGTRLLVL.

CDR3 protein: CASSRGSGQIQETQYF. The CDR3 DNA reads as TGCGCCAGCAGCCGGGGGTCGGGACAGATTCAAGAGACCCAGTACTTC. The chain links TRBV4-3 to TRBJ2-5; 7 positions match TRBD1. This CDR3 has 16 residues. CDR1 is LGHNA, CDR2 YSLEER, per germline. Unmatched junction bases numbered 10, after V lost 4 bases and J lost 2 bases.

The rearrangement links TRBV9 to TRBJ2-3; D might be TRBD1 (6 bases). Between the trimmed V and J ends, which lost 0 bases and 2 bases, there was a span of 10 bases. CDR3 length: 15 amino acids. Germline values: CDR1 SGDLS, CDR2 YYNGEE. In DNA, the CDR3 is TGTGCCAGCAGCGTAGTAACAGGGAACACAGATACGCAGTATTTT. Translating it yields CASSVVTGNTDTQYF. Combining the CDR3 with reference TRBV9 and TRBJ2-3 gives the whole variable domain DSGVTQTPKHLITATGQRVTLRCSPRSGDLSVYWYQQSLDQGLQFLIQYYNGEERAKGNILERFSAQQFPDLHSELNLSSLELGDSALYFCASSVVTGNTDTQYFGPGTRLTVL.

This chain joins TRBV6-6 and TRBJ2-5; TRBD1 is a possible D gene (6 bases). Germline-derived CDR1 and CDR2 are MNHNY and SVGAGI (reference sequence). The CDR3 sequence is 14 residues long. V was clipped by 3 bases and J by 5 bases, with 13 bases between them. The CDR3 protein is CASSYTGLKETQYF. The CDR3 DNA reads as TGTGCCAGCAGTTATACAGGGTTAAAGGAGACCCAGTACTTC.